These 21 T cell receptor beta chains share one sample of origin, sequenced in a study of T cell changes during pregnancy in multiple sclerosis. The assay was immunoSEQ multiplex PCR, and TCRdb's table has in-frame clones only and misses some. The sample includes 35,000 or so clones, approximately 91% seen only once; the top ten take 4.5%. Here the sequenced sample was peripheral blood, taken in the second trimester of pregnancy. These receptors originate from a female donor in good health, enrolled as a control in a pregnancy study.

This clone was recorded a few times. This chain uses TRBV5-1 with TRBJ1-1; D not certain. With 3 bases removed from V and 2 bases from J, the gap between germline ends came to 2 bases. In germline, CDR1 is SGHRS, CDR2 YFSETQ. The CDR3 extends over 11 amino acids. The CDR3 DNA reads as TGCGCCAGCAGCTCAAACACTGAAGCTTTCTTT. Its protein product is CASSSNTEAFF.

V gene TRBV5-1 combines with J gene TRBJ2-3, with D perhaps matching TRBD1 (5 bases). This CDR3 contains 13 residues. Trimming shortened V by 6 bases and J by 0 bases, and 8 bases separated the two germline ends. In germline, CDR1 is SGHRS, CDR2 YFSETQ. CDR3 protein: CASTDRSTDTQYF. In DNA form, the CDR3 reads TGCGCCAGCACAGACAGAAGCACAGATACGCAGTATTTT.

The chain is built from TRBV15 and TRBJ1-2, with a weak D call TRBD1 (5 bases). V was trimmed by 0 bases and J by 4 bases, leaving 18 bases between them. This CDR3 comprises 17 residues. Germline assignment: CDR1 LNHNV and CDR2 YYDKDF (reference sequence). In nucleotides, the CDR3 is TGTGCCACCAGCAGAGATACTTTGGGGAGGGGAGCCTATGGCTACACCTTC. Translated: CATSRDTLGRGAYGYTF. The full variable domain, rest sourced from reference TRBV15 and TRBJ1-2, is DAMVIQNPRYQVTQFGKPVTLSCSQTLNHNVMYWYQQKSSQAPKLLFHYYDKDFNNEADTPDNFQSRRPNTSFCFLDIRSPGLGDTAMYLCATSRDTLGRGAYGYTFGSGTRLTVV.

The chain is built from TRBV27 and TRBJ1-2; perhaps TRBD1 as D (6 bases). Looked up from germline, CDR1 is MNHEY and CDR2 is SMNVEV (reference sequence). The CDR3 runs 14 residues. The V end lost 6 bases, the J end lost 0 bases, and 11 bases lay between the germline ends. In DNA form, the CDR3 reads TGTGCCAGCAGCAGGGACAAAGCTAACTATGGCTACACCTTC. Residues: CASSRDKANYGYTF.

CDR3 region: CASSRLTDTQYF. CDR3 DNA: TGTGCCAGCAGCCGACTCACAGATACGCAGTATTTT. The V gene is TRBV27, the J gene TRBJ2-3; no firm D call. The V gene lost 6 bases and the J gene lost 2 bases, with 6 bases spanning the gap. Germline V lookup: CDR1 MNHEY, CDR2 SMNVEV (reference sequence). The CDR3 runs 12 residues.

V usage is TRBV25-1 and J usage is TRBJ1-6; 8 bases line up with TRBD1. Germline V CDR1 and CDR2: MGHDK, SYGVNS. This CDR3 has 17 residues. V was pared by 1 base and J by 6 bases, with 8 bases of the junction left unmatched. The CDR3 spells CASSESMTGAINSPLHF. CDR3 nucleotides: TGTGCCAGCAGTGAATCTATGACAGGGGCTATTAATTCACCCCTCCACTTT.

The CDR3 region is CASSSSGGARYNEQFF. CDR3 nucleotide sequence: TGTGCCAGCAGCTCCTCAGGGGGCGCGAGATACAATGAGCAGTTCTTC. The rearrangement joins TRBV7-7 to TRBJ2-1; 8 bases fit TRBD1. The CDR3 loop spans 16 amino acids. CDR1 and CDR2 from the germline V gene are SSHAT and FNYEAQ (reference sequence). The ends lost 4 bases at V and 4 bases at J; junction bases unmatched: 9.

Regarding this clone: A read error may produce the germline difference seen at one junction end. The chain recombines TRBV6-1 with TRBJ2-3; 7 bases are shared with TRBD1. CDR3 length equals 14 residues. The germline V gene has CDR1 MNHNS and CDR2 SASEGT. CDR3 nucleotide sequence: TGTGCCAGCCGTGACAGGGTCAGCACAGATACGCAGTATTTT. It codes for CASRDRVSTDTQYF.

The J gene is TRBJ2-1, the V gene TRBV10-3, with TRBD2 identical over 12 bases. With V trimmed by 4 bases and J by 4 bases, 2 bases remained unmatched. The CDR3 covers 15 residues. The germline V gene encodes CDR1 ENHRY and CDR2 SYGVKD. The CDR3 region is CAISGTSGIYNEQFF. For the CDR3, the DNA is TGTGCCATCAGTGGGACTAGCGGGATTTACAATGAGCAGTTCTTC.

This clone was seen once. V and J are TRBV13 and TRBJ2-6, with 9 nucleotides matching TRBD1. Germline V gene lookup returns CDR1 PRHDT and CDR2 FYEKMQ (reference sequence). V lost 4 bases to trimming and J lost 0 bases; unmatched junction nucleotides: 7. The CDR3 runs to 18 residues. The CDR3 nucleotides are TGTGCCAGCAGCTCTCCCGGGACAGGGCTCTCTGGGGCCAACGTCCTGACTTTC. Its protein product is CASSSPGTGLSGANVLTF.

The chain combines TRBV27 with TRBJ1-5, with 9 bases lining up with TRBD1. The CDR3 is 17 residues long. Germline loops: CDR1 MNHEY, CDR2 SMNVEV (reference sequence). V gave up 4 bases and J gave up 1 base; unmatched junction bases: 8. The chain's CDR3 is CASSSHPTGGSNQPQHF. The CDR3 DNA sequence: TGTGCCAGCAGTTCCCACCCGACAGGGGGAAGCAATCAGCCCCAGCATTTT.

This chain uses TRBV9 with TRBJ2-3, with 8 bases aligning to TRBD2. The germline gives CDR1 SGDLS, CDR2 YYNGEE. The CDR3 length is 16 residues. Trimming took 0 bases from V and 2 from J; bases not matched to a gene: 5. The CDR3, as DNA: TGTGCCAGCAGCGTAGAAGCGGGGGCCCCCACAGATACGCAGTATTTT. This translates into CASSVEAGAPTDTQYF. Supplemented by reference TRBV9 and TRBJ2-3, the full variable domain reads DSGVTQTPKHLITATGQRVTLRCSPRSGDLSVYWYQQSLDQGLQFLIQYYNGEERAKGNILERFSAQQFPDLHSELNLSSLELGDSALYFCASSVEAGAPTDTQYFGPGTRLTVL.

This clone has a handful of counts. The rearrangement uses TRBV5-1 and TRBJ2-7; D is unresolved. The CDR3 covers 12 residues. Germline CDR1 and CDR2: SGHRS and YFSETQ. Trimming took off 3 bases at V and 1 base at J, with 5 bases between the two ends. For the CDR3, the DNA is TGCGCCAGCAGCTCTTCTTCCTACGAGCAGTACTTC. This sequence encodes CASSSSSYEQYF. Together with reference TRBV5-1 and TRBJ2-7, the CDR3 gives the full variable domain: KAGVTQTPRYLIKTRGQQVTLSCSPISGHRSVSWYQQTPGQGLQFLFEYFSETQRNKGNFPGRFSGRQFSNSRSEMNVSTLELGDSALYLCASSSSSYEQYFGPGTRLTVT.

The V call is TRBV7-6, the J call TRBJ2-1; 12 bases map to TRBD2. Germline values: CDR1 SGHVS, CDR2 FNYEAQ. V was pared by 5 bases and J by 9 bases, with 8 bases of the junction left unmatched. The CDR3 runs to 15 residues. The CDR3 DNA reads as TGTGCCAGCAGCCCCCGGACTAGCGGGGAGGGTGAGCAGTTCTTC. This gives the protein CASSPRTSGEGEQFF.

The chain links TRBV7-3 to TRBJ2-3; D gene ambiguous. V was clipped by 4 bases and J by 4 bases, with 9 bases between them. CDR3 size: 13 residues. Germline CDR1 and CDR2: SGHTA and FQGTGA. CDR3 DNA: TGTGCCAGCAGCTCAATCAATTCAGATACGCAGTATTTT. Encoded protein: CASSSINSDTQYF.

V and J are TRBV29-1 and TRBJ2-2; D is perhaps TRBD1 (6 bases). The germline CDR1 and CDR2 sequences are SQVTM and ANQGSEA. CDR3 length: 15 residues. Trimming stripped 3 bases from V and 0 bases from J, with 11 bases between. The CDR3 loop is CSVDRGVANTGELFF. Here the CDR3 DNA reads TGCAGCGTTGACAGGGGTGTTGCGAACACCGGGGAGCTGTTTTTT.

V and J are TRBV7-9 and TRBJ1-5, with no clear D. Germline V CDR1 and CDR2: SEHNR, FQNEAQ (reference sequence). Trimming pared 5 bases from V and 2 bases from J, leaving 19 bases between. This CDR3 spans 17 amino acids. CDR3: CASSEIGRGGGNQPQHF. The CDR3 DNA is TGTGCCAGCAGCGAGATAGGTCGGGGTGGTGGCAATCAGCCCCAGCATTTT.

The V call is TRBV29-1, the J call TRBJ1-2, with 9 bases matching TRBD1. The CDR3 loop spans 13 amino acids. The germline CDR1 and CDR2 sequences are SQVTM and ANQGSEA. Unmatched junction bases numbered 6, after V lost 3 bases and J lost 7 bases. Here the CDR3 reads CSVEGQGAVGYTF. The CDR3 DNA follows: TGCAGCGTTGAGGGACAGGGAGCCGTTGGCTACACCTTC.

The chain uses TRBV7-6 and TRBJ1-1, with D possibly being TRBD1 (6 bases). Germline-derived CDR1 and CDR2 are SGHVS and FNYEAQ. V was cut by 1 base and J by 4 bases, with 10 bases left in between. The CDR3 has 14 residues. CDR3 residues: CASSLGVGGTEAFF. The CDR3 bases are TGTGCCAGCAGCTTAGGGGTAGGGGGCACTGAAGCTTTCTTT.

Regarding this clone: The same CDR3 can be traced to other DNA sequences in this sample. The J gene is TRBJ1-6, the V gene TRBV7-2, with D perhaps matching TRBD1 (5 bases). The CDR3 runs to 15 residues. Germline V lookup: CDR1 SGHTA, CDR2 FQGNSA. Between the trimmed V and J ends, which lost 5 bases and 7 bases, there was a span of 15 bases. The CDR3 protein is CASSPRRGGNSPLHF. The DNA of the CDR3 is TGTGCCAGCAGCCCCCGCCGGGGGGGAAATTCACCCCTCCACTTT.

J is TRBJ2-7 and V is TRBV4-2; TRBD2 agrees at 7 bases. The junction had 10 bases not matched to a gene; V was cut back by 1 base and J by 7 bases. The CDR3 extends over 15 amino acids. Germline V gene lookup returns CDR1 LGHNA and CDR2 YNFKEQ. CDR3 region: CASSQAMTSPEEQYF. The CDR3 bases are TGTGCCAGCAGCCAAGCCATGACTAGCCCTGAGGAGCAGTACTTC.